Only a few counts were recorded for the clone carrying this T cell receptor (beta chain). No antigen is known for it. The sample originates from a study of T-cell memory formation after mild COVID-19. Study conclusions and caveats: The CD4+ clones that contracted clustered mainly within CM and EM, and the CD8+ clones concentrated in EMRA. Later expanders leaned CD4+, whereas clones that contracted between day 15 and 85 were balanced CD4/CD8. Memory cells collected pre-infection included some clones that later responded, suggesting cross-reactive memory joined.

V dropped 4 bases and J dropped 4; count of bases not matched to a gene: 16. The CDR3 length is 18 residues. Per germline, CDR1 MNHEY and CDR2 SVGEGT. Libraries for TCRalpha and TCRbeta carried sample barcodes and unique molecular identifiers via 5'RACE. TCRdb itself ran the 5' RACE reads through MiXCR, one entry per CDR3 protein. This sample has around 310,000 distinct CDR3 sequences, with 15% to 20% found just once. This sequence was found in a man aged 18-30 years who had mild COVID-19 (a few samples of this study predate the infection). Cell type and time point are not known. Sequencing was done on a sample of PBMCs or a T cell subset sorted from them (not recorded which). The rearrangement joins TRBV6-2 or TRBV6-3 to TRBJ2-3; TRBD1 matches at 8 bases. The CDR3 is CASSSDQGQGGFADTQYF. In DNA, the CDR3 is TGTGCCAGCAGTTCAGACCAAGGACAGGGTGGGTTCGCAGATACGCAGTATTTT.